A single sample is the source of the 29 T cell receptor beta chains below, sequenced in a study of PD-1 blockade in classical Hodgkin lymphoma (TCRdb year 2020). What the time point label conveys for this sample: cycle 1 day 1 (C1D1), immediately before nivolumab initiation. Every trial patient had relapsed following autologous stem cell transplantation, and prior brentuximab vedotin exposure was what differed among cohorts A, B and C. Magnetic negative selection with a Miltenyi CD4+ T cell isolation kit was used to purify CD4+ T cells from thawed PBMCs. Libraries were built with the immunoSEQ multiplex PCR assay. Drawn from immuneACCESS, this table holds only the in-frame rearrangements with V and J called that TCRdb kept. Clones are partly lost; checked studies trace under half to an unresolved V gene and leave the rest unexplained. This sample gives about 12,000 clones in total; roughly 90% of them show up just once. 0.4% to 0.5% of the sample comes from the top ten.

Source: CD4+ T cells from blood, taken at baseline. The source of these receptors is a human donor with classical Hodgkin lymphoma.

The chain couples TRBV11-3 to TRBJ2-5; D ambiguous. V was clipped by 3 bases and J by 0 bases, with 5 bases between them. Germline V gene sequence: CDR1 SGHNT, CDR2 YENEEA. The CDR3 has 13 amino acids. The chain's CDR3 is CASSLGYQETQYF. The CDR3 DNA follows: TGTGCCAGCAGCTTGGGGTACCAAGAGACCCAGTACTTC.

This rearrangement joins TRBV20-1 to TRBJ2-5; D remains ambiguous. V was clipped by 5 bases and J by 5 bases, with 9 bases between them. Germline V gives CDR1 DFQATT, CDR2 SNEGSKA (reference sequence). This CDR3 has 11 amino acids. The CDR3 region is CSALKTETQYF. DNA of the CDR3: TGCAGTGCTCTTAAGACTGAGACCCAGTACTTC.

The chain recombines TRBV10-3 with TRBJ2-1, with 12 nucleotides matching TRBD2. The V segment lost 11 bases and the J segment 5 bases; nucleotides outside the gene matches: 7. Germline lookup yields CDR1 ENHRY and CDR2 SYGVKD. The CDR3 extends over 14 amino acids. CDR3 loop: CASRLAGVDNEQFF. In DNA form, the CDR3 reads TGTGCCTCACGACTAGCGGGAGTGGACAATGAGCAGTTCTTC.

This clone was counted once. The chain combines TRBV2 with TRBJ1-4; TRBD1 aligns across 7 bases. J lost 7 bases, V lost 3 bases, and 5 bases had no gene match. The germline V gene has CDR1 SNHLY and CDR2 FYNNEI. This CDR3 has 14 residues. CDR3 bases: TGTGCCAGCAGTGAGGGACAGCAGTTTGAAAAACTGTTTTTT. Translated: CASSEGQQFEKLFF.

The genes are TRBV19 and TRBJ2-3; possible D gene TRBD1, 6 bases. This CDR3 is built from 15 residues. The V end was cut by 3 bases, the J end by 1 base, with 11 bases between. From germline, CDR1 is LNHDA and CDR2 SQIVND (reference sequence). CDR3 residues: CASSIREGGTDTQYF. In nucleotides, the CDR3 is TGTGCCAGTAGTATCCGAGAGGGGGGCACAGATACGCAGTATTTT.

This clone appeared a single time. The chain is built from TRBV28 and TRBJ2-6; the D is unclear. Germline CDR1 MDHEN, CDR2 SYDVKM. The CDR3 is 13 amino acids. The V end lost 9 bases, the J end lost 1 base, and 7 bases lay between the germline ends. This CDR3 reads CASIRSGANVLTF. The CDR3, as DNA: TGTGCCAGTATACGGTCTGGGGCCAACGTCCTGACTTTC.

The chain joins TRBV18 to TRBJ2-2, with D perhaps matching TRBD1 (6 bases). Germline V CDR1 and CDR2: KGHSH, LQKENI. The CDR3 spans 16 residues. The V gene lost 1 base and the J gene lost 0 bases, with 9 bases spanning the gap. Here the CDR3 DNA reads TGTGCCAGCTCACCACGGGACACCGCGAACACCGGGGAGCTGTTTTTT. It yields the protein CASSPRDTANTGELFF.

This clone was observed a handful of times. The chain couples TRBV6-4 to TRBJ2-7; tentatively, D is TRBD2 (6 bases). Germline V gives CDR1 MRHNA, CDR2 SNTAGT. This CDR3 region has 14 residues. V was shortened by 2 bases and J by 7 bases, with 15 bases between the two germline ends. The CDR3 is CASSDVADSGEQYF. The DNA of the CDR3 is TGTGCCAGCAGTGACGTAGCGGATTCGGGAGAGCAGTACTTC.

The chain is built from TRBV5-6 and TRBJ2-7; D gene ambiguous. The CDR3 consists of 13 residues. V was trimmed by 1 base and J by 6 bases, leaving 11 bases between them. CDR1 SGHDT and CDR2 YYEEEE come from the germline V gene. The CDR3 DNA is TGTGCCAGCAGCTTGCGGCAGATCTCCGAGCAGTACTTC. Translating it yields CASSLRQISEQYF.

The chain couples TRBV12-5 to TRBJ2-1, with unresolved D. Per the germline V gene, CDR1 is LGHNT and CDR2 is FRNRAP. There are 13 residues in the CDR3. Trimming pared 5 bases from V and 7 bases from J, leaving 12 bases between. The CDR3 loop is CASGAFPVNEQFF. CDR3 DNA sequence: TGTGCTAGTGGTGCCTTCCCTGTAAATGAGCAGTTCTTC. Full variable domain (missing parts from reference TRBV12-5 and TRBJ2-1): DARVTQTPRHKVTEMGQEVTMRCQPILGHNTVFWYRQTMMQGLELLAYFRNRAPLDDSGMPKDRFSAEMPDATLATLKIQPSEPRDSAVYFCASGAFPVNEQFFGPGTRLTVL.

V usage is TRBV6-1 and J usage is TRBJ2-3, with D possibly being TRBD2 (6 bases). The CDR3 is made up of 13 amino acids. CDR1 and CDR2 (germline): MNHNS, SASEGT. Trimming took off 2 bases at V and 10 bases at J, with 13 bases between the two ends. The CDR3 loop is CASSESRRVAQYF. The CDR3 nucleotides read TGTGCCAGCAGTGAATCCAGGAGGGTGGCGCAGTATTTT.

This chain connects TRBV20-1 to TRBJ2-5; D unresolved. The CDR3 has 10 amino acids. Between the trimmed V and J ends, which lost 4 bases and 4 bases, there was a span of 4 bases. Germline CDR1 reads DFQATT; CDR2 reads SNEGSKA (reference sequence). CDR3 sequence (DNA): TGCAGTGCTAAGAGAGAGACCCAGTACTTC. It translates to CSAKRETQYF.

The CDR3 DNA sequence: TGTGCCACTTTCCCTAGCGGCGGGAGAGGGTACAATGAGCAGTTCTTC. Translated, it gives CATFPSGGRGYNEQFF. The chain employs TRBV6-6 and TRBJ2-1; 7 positions agree with TRBD2. Trimming at V came to 10 bases and at J to 4 bases, leaving 16 bases not matched to a gene. The CDR3 length is 16 residues. CDR1 MNHNY and CDR2 SVGAGI come from the germline V gene (reference sequence).

The chain employs TRBV29-1 and TRBJ1-2; D remains unclear. The CDR3 length is 10 residues. Germline V CDR1 and CDR2: SQVTM, ANQGSEA. Trimming pared 4 bases from V and 6 bases from J, leaving 6 bases between. The CDR3 loop is CSVGQNGYTF. The CDR3 DNA reads as TGCAGCGTTGGCCAGAATGGCTACACCTTC.

CDR3 DNA sequence: TGTGCCACCGACCATCGGCCAGAGAATGAAAAACTGTTTTTT. This codes for CATDHRPENEKLFF. The chain couples TRBV7-9 to TRBJ1-4; no clear D gene. Trimming took 10 bases from V and 5 from J, leaving 17 bases between them. There are 14 residues in the CDR3. Germline loops: CDR1 SEHNR, CDR2 FQNEAQ (reference sequence).

The rearrangement links TRBV2 to TRBJ2-7; 8 positions match TRBD2. The germline CDR1 and CDR2 sequences are SNHLY and FYNNEI. The J segment lost 9 bases and the V segment lost 8 bases, leaving 9 bases of the junction unmatched. The CDR3 spans 12 residues. The CDR3 reads CASSPGGDRQYF. The CDR3 DNA reads TGTGCCAGCTCCCCGGGGGGGGACCGGCAGTACTTC.

The rearrangement uses TRBV2 and TRBJ1-1; D perhaps matches TRBD1 (6 bases). CDR1 SNHLY and CDR2 FYNNEI come from the germline V gene. Trimming took 8 bases from V and 0 from J, leaving 10 bases between them. The CDR3 has 13 amino acids. Here the CDR3 DNA reads TGTGCCAGCCGGACAGAAATGAACACTGAAGCTTTCTTT. It is translated as CASRTEMNTEAFF. The full variable domain, completed using reference TRBV2 and TRBJ1-1, is EPEVTQTPSHQVTQMGQEVILRCVPISNHLYFYWYRQILGQKVEFLVSFYNNEISEKSEIFDDQFSVERPDGSNFTLKIRSTKLEDSAMYFCASRTEMNTEAFFGQGTRLTVV.

V is TRBV7-8 and J is TRBJ1-5; tentative D call: TRBD1 (5 bases). The CDR3 is made up of 19 amino acids. With 3 bases removed from V and 0 bases from J, the gap between germline ends came to 21 bases. CDR1 and CDR2 (germline): SGHVS, FQNEAQ. CDR3 sequence reads: CASSFDTGTTAYSNQPQHF. The CDR3 DNA follows: TGTGCCAGCAGCTTTGATACCGGGACGACAGCTTATAGCAATCAGCCCCAGCATTTT.

This chain uses TRBV28 with TRBJ1-2; no firm D call. This CDR3 region has 14 residues. Trimming shortened V by 8 bases and J by 2 bases, and 15 bases separated the two germline ends. Germline CDR1 and CDR2: MDHEN and SYDVKM. The CDR3 sequence is CASPDRLTNYGYTF. The CDR3, as DNA: TGTGCCAGCCCCGATCGGCTGACAAACTATGGCTACACCTTC.

CDR3 sequence: CASSPAGGPENTQYF. The CDR3 DNA reads TGTGCCAGCTCGCCAGCGGGGGGGCCCGAGAATACGCAGTATTTT. This sequence joins TRBV6-5 and TRBJ2-3, with TRBD2 identical over 10 bases. Germline CDR1 is MNHEY and CDR2 is SVGAGI. The CDR3 length is 15 residues. The V and J ends lost 8 bases and 7 bases, in that order; junction bases with no gene match: 12.

The chain couples TRBV7-8 to TRBJ2-3; D not resolved. Germline V lookup: CDR1 SGHVS, CDR2 FQNEAQ. Deletions cut 8 bases from V and 1 base from J, with 13 bases between. The CDR3 extends over 14 amino acids. In DNA form, the CDR3 reads TGTGCCAGCCTCCCCGGTTTGGGCACAGATACGCAGTATTTT. It translates to CASLPGLGTDTQYF.

This clone was seen once. The rearrangement joins TRBV9 to TRBJ1-4, with D unclear. The V end was cut by 0 bases, the J end by 5 bases, with 8 bases between. Germline V gives CDR1 SGDLS, CDR2 YYNGEE. CDR3 length equals 14 residues. This CDR3 reads CASSVDPRNEKLFF. The CDR3 DNA is TGTGCCAGCAGCGTAGATCCCAGGAATGAAAAACTGTTTTTT.

This chain connects TRBV28 to TRBJ2-5, with D perhaps TRBD2 (6 bases). V lost 11 bases, J lost 7 bases, and 29 bases lay in between. The CDR3 runs 16 residues. From germline, CDR1 is MDHEN and CDR2 SYDVKM. CDR3 coding DNA: TGTGCCGTAGCCCTCGGGGGTGGCGGAGGAGCTGGGACCCAGTACTTC. It encodes CAVALGGGGGAGTQYF.

CDR3 residues: CASSVVGLDGEQFF. As DNA, the CDR3 is TGTGCCAGCAGCGTAGTGGGACTAGACGGTGAGCAGTTCTTC. This chain uses TRBV9 with TRBJ2-1, with 8 bases fitting TRBD2. V shed 0 bases and J 9 bases; nucleotides not matched to a gene: 5. Germline-derived CDR1 and CDR2 are SGDLS and YYNGEE. The CDR3 covers 14 residues. The variable domain in full, with the rest retrieved from reference TRBV9 and TRBJ2-1, is DSGVTQTPKHLITATGQRVTLRCSPRSGDLSVYWYQQSLDQGLQFLIQYYNGEERAKGNILERFSAQQFPDLHSELNLSSLELGDSALYFCASSVVGLDGEQFFGPGTRLTVL.

This sequence joins TRBV6-1 and TRBJ2-1, with D possibly TRBD2 on 5 matching bases. V dropped 2 bases and J dropped 8 bases, with 19 bases sitting between them. CDR1 and CDR2 (germline): MNHNS, SASEGT. The CDR3 sequence is 16 residues long. The CDR3 nucleotides read TGTGCCAGCAGTGAACGTCCCCGGCTAGCAGTCGATGAGCAGTTCTTC. It encodes CASSERPRLAVDEQFF.

The chain links TRBV7-2 to TRBJ2-1; 9 positions match TRBD2. The germline V gene encodes CDR1 SGHTA and CDR2 FQGNSA. The CDR3 runs to 16 residues. V lost 4 bases and J lost 9; bases outside the gene matches: 13. The CDR3 region has the DNA TGTGCCAGCAGCTCCATAGCGGGAGTACTTAATGGTGAGCAGTTCTTC. Translation: CASSSIAGVLNGEQFF.

The chain links TRBV7-4 to TRBJ2-3; 10 bases are a match to TRBD2. The CDR3 consists of 19 residues. Germline-derived CDR1 and CDR2 are SGHVT and SQSDAQ. The J segment lost 0 bases and the V segment lost 5 bases, leaving 14 bases of the junction unmatched. The CDR3 spells CASSPRGLAEAWSTDTQYF. CDR3 coding DNA: TGTGCCAGCAGCCCGAGAGGACTAGCGGAAGCCTGGAGCACAGATACGCAGTATTTT.

The rearrangement joins TRBV7-3 to TRBJ2-6, with 7 bases lining up with TRBD1. Germline-derived CDR1 and CDR2 are SGHTA and FQGTGA. This CDR3 contains 15 residues. With 6 bases clipped from V and 2 bases from J, the junction kept 4 bases outside the gene matches. Here the CDR3 DNA reads TGTGCCAGCAGTTATACAGGGGCTGGGGCCAACGTCCTGACTTTC. Residues: CASSYTGAGANVLTF.

This sequence joins TRBV6-1 and TRBJ2-3; D unresolved. The CDR3 consists of 12 residues. CDR1 and CDR2 (germline): MNHNS, SASEGT. V was clipped by 7 bases and J by 0 bases, with 5 bases between them. The CDR3 loop reads CASIGSTDTQYF. The CDR3 DNA sequence: TGTGCCAGCATCGGGAGCACAGATACGCAGTATTTT.